Given below is one TCR beta chain in context. Its antigen is currently unknown. This sample is drawn from a study of identical twins. Each cDNA held unique molecular identifiers, and template switching gave it a universal primer site. Using its own MiXCR run on the 5' RACE reads, TCRdb lists one record per CDR3 protein. Among 450,000 to 500,000 distinct CDR3 sequences listed, more than 13% were seen once. Trimming at V came to 0 bases and at J to 5 bases, leaving 5 bases not matched to a gene. Germline V CDR1 and CDR2: LGHDT, YNNKEL (reference sequence). This CDR3 comprises 15 residues. Study-level points and caveats: Because invariant MAIT and iNKT cells could be present, zero-insertion analyses could be partly confounded. Insertions were reduced in abundant cord blood beta clonotypes but not in memory repertoires.

These sequences were also reported in another study, on yellow fever vaccine responses in identical twins. That report adds: Reported findings indicate that twins' vaccine T cell responses seemed partially convergent, partially personalized.

This sequence was found in a woman under 30 in good health. Sequencing was performed on CD4+ T cells sorted from blood. The chain recombines TRBV3-1 with TRBJ2-5; 8 bases are a match to TRBD2. CDR3 DNA: TGTGCCAGCAGCCAAGAACGGGGGGGCTGGGAGACCCAGTACTTC. Its translation: CASSQERGGWETQYF.